The 29 T cell receptor beta chains listed next were all sequenced from one sample in a study of T cell repertoires in cytomegalovirus infection. Their antigens are not known. TCRdb re-derived calls from the reads in MiXCR, one entry per CDR3 protein. This table has roughly 90,000 distinct CDR3 sequences, about 29% appearing once. The sample consisted of CD8+ T cells from cultured PBMCs, taken from culture after CMV antigen stimulation. All receptors come from a human donor in good health (CMV status not recorded). Some clones in this sample may be carry-over from other donors' samples.

A word on this clonotype: Possible read error: a much larger clone is one base away. Here the CDR3 omits its conserved ending phenylalanine or tryptophan, so a read error is the likely source. The chain joins TRBV23-1 to TRBJ2-6, with D maybe TRBD1 (5 bases). TRBV23-1 is given ORF status, its function remaining uncertain. The CDR3 loop spans 17 amino acids. Trimming removed 3 bases from V and 2 bases from J, with 14 bases in between. This chain's CDR3 is CASSHPAREAGANVLTL. CDR3 in DNA: TGCGCCAGCAGTCACCCCGCCAGGGAAGCTGGGGCCAACGTCCTGACTCTC.

This clonotype was seen more than once but under ten times. CDR3 amino acids: CASSEWHGDTQYF. The CDR3 region has the DNA TGTGCCAGCAGTGAATGGCATGGAGATACGCAGTATTTT. V usage is TRBV6-1 and J usage is TRBJ2-3; D gene ambiguous. The germline V gene has CDR1 MNHNS and CDR2 SASEGT. The CDR3 spans 13 residues. Trimming stripped 2 bases from V and 5 bases from J, with 8 bases between.

This clonotype was seen more than once but under ten times. The CDR3 region is CASSQASDYTEAFF. CDR3 coding DNA: TGCGCCAGCAGCCAAGCTTCTGATTACACTGAAGCTTTCTTT. V is TRBV4-1 and J is TRBJ1-1, with D unclear. The CDR3 runs 14 residues. V was trimmed by 1 base and J by 3 bases, leaving 9 bases between them. From germline, CDR1 is MGHRA and CDR2 YSYEKL.

The rearrangement uses TRBV5-5 and TRBJ2-3; 9 bases are shared with TRBD1. Germline CDR1 SGHKS, CDR2 YYEKEE (reference sequence). V was pared by 5 bases and J by 1 base, with 11 bases of the junction left unmatched. The CDR3 loop spans 17 amino acids. CDR3 in DNA: TGTGCCAGCAGTTACCCGGGACAGGGAAAGGGCACAGATACGCAGTATTTT. Translated, it gives CASSYPGQGKGTDTQYF.

V is TRBV20-1 and J is TRBJ2-7; 8 bases align to TRBD1. V lost 1 base and J lost 6; bases outside the gene matches: 8. Germline assignment: CDR1 DFQATT and CDR2 SNEGSKA (reference sequence). The CDR3 is 14 residues long. The CDR3 region is CSARVGQGAAEQYF. CDR3 coding DNA: TGCAGTGCTAGAGTAGGGCAGGGGGCGGCCGAGCAGTACTTC.

This clonotype was seen a few times. J is TRBJ1-1 and V is TRBV7-8; D may be TRBD1 (5 bases). Between the trimmed V and J ends, which lost 1 base and 4 bases, there was a span of 10 bases. This CDR3 is built from 14 residues. Germline lookup yields CDR1 SGHVS and CDR2 FQNEAQ. CDR3 residues: CASSLVGGSTEAFF. In DNA form, the CDR3 reads TGTGCCAGCAGCTTAGTTGGGGGTAGCACTGAAGCTTTCTTT.

This clonotype was recorded many times. The rearrangement joins TRBV7-2 to TRBJ2-5; D is uncertain. V was shortened by 3 bases and J by 5 bases, with 19 bases between the two germline ends. Germline V lookup: CDR1 SGHTA, CDR2 FQGNSA. This CDR3 spans 16 amino acids. CDR3 bases: TGTGCCAGCAGCTTCCTCGTGGGTGATTACCTTGAGACCCAGTACTTC. It codes for CASSFLVGDYLETQYF.

The chain is built from TRBV7-9 and TRBJ1-1; D remains ambiguous. Trimming removed 1 base from V and 10 bases from J, with 10 bases in between. The CDR3 totals 12 residues. CDR1 and CDR2 from the germline V gene are SEHNR and FQNEAQ (reference sequence). The CDR3 DNA is TGTGCCAGCAGCTTAGGTCTGATGGGAGCTTTCTTT. Translation gives CASSLGLMGAFF.

This clonotype appeared once. This chain connects TRBV20-1 to TRBJ1-2; a weak D match, TRBD1 (6 bases). Trimming took 6 bases from V and 3 from J, leaving 17 bases between them. This CDR3 comprises 14 residues. Germline CDR1 DFQATT, CDR2 SNEGSKA (reference sequence). In DNA, the CDR3 is TGCAGTGCCAATCCCCTGGGGGCTGACTATGGCTACACCTTC. Translated: CSANPLGADYGYTF.

This clonotype has a count of ten or more. At one boundary the junction diverges from the germline segment, which might be a read error. V and J are TRBV7-8 and TRBJ2-7; either TRBD1 or TRBD2 may fit D (5 bases each). The germline gives CDR1 SGHVS, CDR2 FQNEAQ. The CDR3 is 14 residues long. The CDR3 DNA is TGTGCCAGCAGCTCCCTCGGGGACGGCCTCTTTGTGGACTTC. This sequence encodes CASSSLGDGLFVDF.

The chain recombines TRBV11-3 with TRBJ2-1; 8 bases map to TRBD1. V trimming: 4 bases; J trimming: 2 bases; junction bases outside the gene matches: 4. The CDR3 length is 15 residues. The V gene's germline CDR1 is SGHNT and CDR2 YENEEA. In DNA form, the CDR3 reads TGTGCCAGCAGCTACCAGGGGGCGGCCTACAATGAGCAGTTCTTC. Protein: CASSYQGAAYNEQFF.

The rearrangement uses TRBV6-5 and TRBJ2-3; 7 bases align to TRBD2. Germline CDR1 MNHEY, CDR2 SVGAGI. After removal of 0 bases from V and 4 bases from J, the junction contained 13 bases not matched to a gene. The CDR3 is 18 amino acids. CDR3 sequence: CASSYSMIVGDYSDTQYF. The CDR3, as DNA: TGTGCCAGCAGTTACTCGATGATCGTAGGGGACTATTCAGATACGCAGTATTTT.

The V call is TRBV7-9, the J call TRBJ2-3; perhaps TRBD2 as D (6 bases). This CDR3 is built from 14 residues. Looked up from germline, CDR1 is SEHNR and CDR2 is FQNEAQ (reference sequence). V was clipped by 3 bases and J by 4 bases, with 11 bases between them. The CDR3 loop reads CASSFRGSADTQYF. For the CDR3, the DNA is TGTGCCAGCAGCTTCCGGGGGAGTGCAGATACGCAGTATTTT.

This chain uses TRBV7-6 with TRBJ2-7; 8 positions agree with TRBD1. CDR1 and CDR2 from the germline V gene are SGHVS and FNYEAQ. With V trimmed by 0 bases and J by 6 bases, 4 bases remained unmatched. This CDR3 comprises 14 residues. The CDR3 DNA is TGTGCCAGCAGCTTAGCGGACAGGGAGAGCGAGCAGTACTTC. Translating it yields CASSLADRESEQYF.

In this sample, this clonotype turned up a few times. The V call is TRBV12-3 or TRBV12-4, the J call TRBJ2-3, with D unclear. V was pared by 1 base and J by 4 bases, with 9 bases between. CDR3 size: 14 residues. CDR3 DNA sequence: TGTGCCAGCAGTTTAGGCCATATGGCAGATACGCAGTATTTT. It encodes CASSLGHMADTQYF.

This chain joins TRBV7-6 and TRBJ1-1; D gene ambiguous. V gave up 1 base and J gave up 5 bases, with 11 bases separating them. The CDR3 runs to 14 residues. The germline CDR1 and CDR2 sequences are SGHVS and FNYEAQ. The CDR3 is CASSLDRDWTEAFF. The CDR3, as DNA: TGTGCCAGCAGCTTAGATAGGGATTGGACTGAAGCTTTCTTT.

This chain connects TRBV19 to TRBJ1-5, with D tentatively TRBD1 (6 bases). CDR1 is LNHDA and CDR2 is SQIVND in the germline V gene (reference sequence). Trimming stripped 10 bases from V and 3 bases from J, with 13 bases between. This CDR3 comprises 13 residues. CDR3 in amino acids: CATLGGYNQPQHF. CDR3 nucleotide sequence: TGTGCCACCCTAGGGGGTTACAATCAGCCCCAGCATTTT.

This clonotype has only a few counts. The chain recombines TRBV15 with TRBJ2-3; D ambiguous. There are 12 residues in the CDR3. Germline V gives CDR1 LNHNV, CDR2 YYDKDF (reference sequence). Trimming left V 3 bases short and J 4 bases short, with 5 bases between. The CDR3 region has the DNA TGTGCCACCAGCAGTGAGGCAGATACGCAGTATTTT. Amino acid sequence: CATSSEADTQYF.

The gene calls are TRBV7-1 and TRBJ2-1, with D perhaps matching TRBD2 (6 bases). TRBV7-1 is assigned to the ORF class and has an uncertain function. V dropped 6 bases and J dropped 7 bases, with 13 bases sitting between them. The CDR3 covers 13 residues. The CDR3 loop reads CASRSRDSNEQFF. The DNA for the CDR3 is TGTGCCAGCAGATCTCGGGACTCGAATGAGCAGTTCTTC.

The genes are TRBV15 and TRBJ1-1; D is ambiguous. Trimming stripped 4 bases from V and 4 bases from J, with 10 bases between. The CDR3 is made up of 13 amino acids. Germline V gives CDR1 LNHNV, CDR2 YYDKDF (reference sequence). The CDR3 reads CATSTWGGTEAFF. The CDR3 bases are TGTGCCACCAGCACGTGGGGAGGCACTGAAGCTTTCTTT.

V is TRBV2 and J is TRBJ2-1; D tentatively reads TRBD1 or TRBD2 (7 bases each). CDR3 length: 14 amino acids. Trimming pared 10 bases from V and 8 bases from J, leaving 21 bases between. Germline CDR1 SNHLY, CDR2 FYNNEI. CDR3 in amino acids: CAINGEGAWDEQFF. The CDR3 DNA is TGTGCCATCAATGGGGAGGGGGCATGGGATGAGCAGTTCTTC.

The chain combines TRBV27 with TRBJ1-6; no definite D call. The V gene lost 2 bases and the J gene lost 4 bases, with 6 bases spanning the gap. CDR1 MNHEY and CDR2 SMNVEV come from the germline V gene (reference sequence). CDR3 length: 14 residues. This CDR3 is CASSLAGYNSPLHF. The CDR3 DNA reads as TGTGCCAGCAGTTTAGCGGGTTATAATTCACCCCTCCACTTT.

The V gene is TRBV28, the J gene TRBJ2-1; D might be TRBD1 (6 bases). The V end was cut by 4 bases, the J end by 9 bases, with 13 bases between. In germline, CDR1 is MDHEN, CDR2 SYDVKM. The CDR3 is made up of 13 amino acids. The CDR3 DNA is TGTGCCAGCAGTTCCCTGGGGGCGTCTGAGCAGTTCTTC. As protein: CASSSLGASEQFF.

This chain links TRBV10-3 with TRBJ2-3; 9 nucleotides match TRBD2. J lost 7 bases, V lost 4 bases, and 15 bases had no gene match. Germline CDR1 ENHRY, CDR2 SYGVKD. The CDR3 spans 17 residues. The chain's CDR3 is CAISGTTFGGGANTQYF. The DNA of the CDR3 is TGTGCCATCAGTGGGACAACGTTTGGCGGGGGGGCGAATACGCAGTATTTT.

This clonotype was observed a few times. The rearrangement links TRBV10-3 to TRBJ2-7; 8 bases align to TRBD2. Trimming cost V 9 bases and J 7 bases; bases outside gene matches: 14. Germline CDR1 and CDR2: ENHRY and SYGVKD. CDR3 length: 14 residues. The CDR3 coding sequence is TGTGCCATTCAAGCGGGGGACCGGTTTATGGAGCAGTACTTC. As protein: CAIQAGDRFMEQYF.

A few counts support this clonotype. V gene TRBV7-8 combines with J gene TRBJ2-2, with TRBD1 matching 10 bases. The germline CDR1 and CDR2 sequences are SGHVS and FQNEAQ. The junction had 8 bases not matched to a gene; V was cut back by 0 bases and J by 10 bases. The CDR3 consists of 16 residues. The CDR3 coding sequence is TGTGCCAGCAGCTTAGCGCTAGACAGGGGGCGCGAGGAGCTGTTTTTT. Protein: CASSLALDRGREELFF.

In its sample, this clonotype was seen many times. This rearrangement joins TRBV6-1 to TRBJ1-1; tentatively, D is TRBD1 (5 bases). CDR3 size: 14 residues. The V end was cut by 4 bases, the J end by 2 bases, with 11 bases between. In germline, CDR1 is MNHNS, CDR2 SASEGT. The CDR3 sequence is CASSAQEINTEAFF. The CDR3 coding sequence is TGTGCCAGCAGTGCACAGGAAATCAACACTGAAGCTTTCTTT.

This clonotype was recorded at least ten times. The J gene is TRBJ2-1, the V gene TRBV7-6; TRBD2 matches 12 bases. Germline V gives CDR1 SGHVS, CDR2 FNYEAQ. Trimming removed 4 bases from V and 6 bases from J; junction bases left unmatched: 4. The CDR3 contains 15 residues. This chain's CDR3 is CASSYLAGGVNEQFF. The CDR3 bases are TGTGCCAGCAGCTACCTAGCGGGGGGGGTCAATGAGCAGTTCTTC.

There are many counts of this clonotype. The gene calls are TRBV7-9 and TRBJ2-1; 8 positions match TRBD1. V lost 8 bases to trimming and J lost 3 bases; unmatched junction nucleotides: 12. CDR1 and CDR2 (germline): SEHNR, FQNEAQ (reference sequence). This CDR3 comprises 16 residues. CDR3 region: CASQLSGQAIYNEQFF. CDR3 in DNA: TGTGCCAGCCAGCTTTCGGGACAGGCCATCTACAATGAGCAGTTCTTC. Variable domain in full (rest from reference TRBV7-9 and TRBJ2-1): DTGVSQNPRHKITKRGQNVTFRCDPISEHNRLYWYRQTLGQGPEFLTYFQNEAQLEKSRLLSDRFSAERPKGSFSTLEIQRTEQGDSAMYLCASQLSGQAIYNEQFFGPGTRLTVL.